Given below is one T cell receptor beta chain in context. This sample is part of a study of T-cell reconstitution after alpha-beta-depleted transplantation in children. Unique molecular identifiers were incorporated during preparation of the TCRbeta library. TCRdb ran MiXCR on the PCR reads and lists one entry per CDR3 protein. The table records 150,000 to 200,000 distinct CDR3 sequences, around 7% of them present only once. The V gene lost 4 bases and the J gene lost 6 bases, with 12 bases spanning the gap. The CDR3 sequence is 12 residues long. Germline CDR1 reads SQVTM; CDR2 reads ANQGSEA. This clonotype was sampled from a human donor who donated a stem cell graft to a child with Wiskott-Aldrich syndrome. Sequencing used PBMCs from the stem cell graft donor, obtained from the stem cell graft. The V and J genes are TRBV29-1 and TRBJ1-2; D gene ambiguous. The CDR3 is CSVGLGLDGYTF. In DNA, the CDR3 is TGCAGCGTTGGTCTGGGCCTCGATGGCTACACCTTC. Filled out from reference TRBV29-1 and TRBJ1-2, the complete variable domain reads SAVISQKPSRDICQRGTSLTIQCQVDSQVTMMFWYRQQPGQSLTLIATANQGSEATYESGFVIDKFPISRPNLTFSTLTVSNMSPEDSSIYLCSVGLGLDGYTFGSGTRLTVV.